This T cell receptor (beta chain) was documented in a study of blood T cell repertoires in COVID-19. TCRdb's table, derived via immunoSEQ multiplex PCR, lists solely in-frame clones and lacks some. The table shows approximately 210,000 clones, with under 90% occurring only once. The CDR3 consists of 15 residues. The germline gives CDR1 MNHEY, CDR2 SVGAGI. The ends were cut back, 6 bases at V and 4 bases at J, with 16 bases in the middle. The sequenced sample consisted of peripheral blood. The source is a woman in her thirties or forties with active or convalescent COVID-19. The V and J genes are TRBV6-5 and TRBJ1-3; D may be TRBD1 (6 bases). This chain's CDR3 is CASRRSGTGGNTIYF. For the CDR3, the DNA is TGTGCCAGCAGACGAAGTGGAACAGGGGGAAACACCATATATTTT.